This T cell receptor (beta chain) was sequenced for a study of stem cell transplantation in POMP-related autoinflammatory disease. The overall study: After transplant, neutrophils and platelets showed 100% graft donor chimerism through one year.

Trimming shortened V by 6 bases and J by 0 bases, and 11 bases separated the two germline ends. The germline V gene has CDR1 MNHEY and CDR2 SVGAGI. The CDR3 has 14 residues. Libraries were prepared by immunoSEQ multiplex PCR; TCRdb keeps only in-frame clonotypes and omits some of them. The repertoire holds some 68,000 clones, with roughly 91% as singletons. PRAID featured prominent immunodeficiency. Source: CD4+ T cells from PBMCs, taken after stem cell transplantation. The chain couples TRBV6-5 to TRBJ1-1; D gene ambiguous. This receptor was obtained from a human patient with POMP-related autoinflammation and immune dysregulation (PRAID). Some T cells may have originated in the graft donor. CDR3 region: CASRSGLMNTEAFF. For the CDR3, the DNA is TGTGCCAGCAGATCGGGGTTGATGAACACTGAAGCTTTCTTT.